The T cell receptor (beta chain) described here comes from a study of T cell responses to AZD1222 COVID-19 vaccine. Looking at the study overall: Second-dose recipients at about 4 or about 12 weeks were treated as one pooled group.

Produced via immunoSEQ multiplex PCR; TCRdb's table is partial and in-frame only. The sample yields roughly 150,000 clones, more than 85% seen once. Study-level points and caveats: Donors, mostly white British, included more females; clonal diversity was possibly underestimated.

The CDR3 length is 13 residues. Germline assignment: CDR1 MNHEY and CDR2 SMNVEV (reference sequence). Unmatched junction bases numbered 4, after V lost 8 bases and J lost 5 bases. Worth noting for this clone: Antigen: not known.

This chain links TRBV27 with TRBJ1-5, with TRBD1 matching over 9 bases. The input for sequencing was peripheral blood, taken on day 0 of AZD1222 vaccination. The TCR comes from an adult in good health. This CDR3 reads CASGTGYYQPQHF. CDR3 nucleotide sequence: TGTGCCAGCGGGACAGGGTATTATCAGCCCCAGCATTTT.